One and the same sample provided the 17 T cell receptor beta chains below, sequenced in a study of blood T cell repertoires in COVID-19. The table came from immunoSEQ multiplex PCR; TCRdb's copy has only in-frame clones and leaves some out. The profile covers about 320,000 clones, with 85% appearing a single time and around 7.8% taken by the ten largest. The material sequenced was peripheral blood. The receptors originated from a human donor in a cohort sampled during active COVID-19.

This clone was seen more than once but under ten times. CDR3 in DNA: TGCAGCGTTGAAGTGATTAGCGGCGGCCAGTACTTC. Amino acid sequence: CSVEVISGGQYF. The rearrangement links TRBV29-1 to TRBJ2-5; tentative D call: TRBD2 (6 bases). V was shortened by 1 base and J by 10 bases, with 13 bases between the two germline ends. CDR1 and CDR2 from the germline V gene are SQVTM and ANQGSEA. This CDR3 spans 12 amino acids. The full variable domain, with the rest looked up from reference TRBV29-1 and TRBJ2-5, is SAVISQKPSRDICQRGTSLTIQCQVDSQVTMMFWYRQQPGQSLTLIATANQGSEATYESGFVIDKFPISRPNLTFSTLTVSNMSPEDSSIYLCSVEVISGGQYFGPGTRLLVL.

The rearrangement uses TRBV19 and TRBJ2-1; 12 bases line up with TRBD2. The CDR3 length is 18 residues. Germline CDR1 is LNHDA and CDR2 is SQIVND (reference sequence). V shed 1 base, J shed 8 bases, and the junction held 12 bases outside the gene matches. The CDR3 nucleotides are TGTGCCAGTAGTATAGCCGGACTAGCGGGGAGGCCCACGGATGAGCAGTTCTTC. Encoded protein: CASSIAGLAGRPTDEQFF.

The chain joins TRBV6-5 to TRBJ2-7, with D unresolved. V shed 7 bases and J shed 3 bases, with 10 bases lying between them. CDR3 length: 12 residues. Germline-derived CDR1 and CDR2 are MNHEY and SVGAGI. The CDR3 here is CASKATIYEQYF. The DNA for the CDR3 is TGTGCCAGCAAGGCCACTATCTACGAGCAGTACTTC.

V is TRBV7-2 and J is TRBJ2-7, with a tentative D call TRBD1 (6 bases). The CDR3 is 14 residues long. CDR1 and CDR2 from the germline V gene are SGHTA and FQGNSA. Trimming took off 3 bases at V and 1 base at J, with 10 bases between the two ends. In DNA form, the CDR3 reads TGTGCCAGCAGCTTGACAGGAACATCCTACGAGCAGTACTTC. Its translation: CASSLTGTSYEQYF.

This chain links TRBV27 with TRBJ2-7; TRBD1 aligns across 8 bases. V lost 3 bases and J lost 2; bases outside the gene matches: 9. Looked up from germline, CDR1 is MNHEY and CDR2 is SMNVEV (reference sequence). The CDR3 consists of 16 residues. CDR3 residues: CASSFSRGPKTYEQYF. DNA for the CDR3: TGTGCCAGCAGTTTTTCCAGGGGGCCCAAGACCTACGAGCAGTACTTC.

The chain joins TRBV6-5 to TRBJ2-3; 7 bases are shared with TRBD2. CDR1 and CDR2 (germline): MNHEY, SVGAGI. This CDR3 is built from 14 residues. V shed 8 bases, J shed 9 bases, and the junction held 14 bases outside the gene matches. CDR3 loop: CASGLIEGGRTQYF. In DNA, the CDR3 is TGTGCCAGCGGCCTAATCGAGGGAGGGAGAACGCAGTATTTT.

This chain joins TRBV5-1 and TRBJ2-3, with 16 bases aligning to TRBD2. Unmatched junction bases numbered 9, after V lost 4 bases and J lost 4 bases. The CDR3 sequence is 18 residues long. From germline, CDR1 is SGHRS and CDR2 YFSETQ. As DNA, the CDR3 is TGCGCCAGCAGCGGGCCGGGACTAGCGGGGGGGCCGCCAGATACGCAGTATTTT. Translating gives CASSGPGLAGGPPDTQYF.

This chain connects TRBV7-9 to TRBJ2-2; D remains unclear. The CDR3 loop spans 11 amino acids. V lost 7 bases and J 7 bases, leaving 7 bases between the germline ends. Germline CDR1 SEHNR, CDR2 FQNEAQ (reference sequence). CDR3 amino acids: CASNSRGELFF. The CDR3 nucleotides read TGTGCCAGCAACTCGCGCGGGGAGCTGTTTTTT. Full variable domain (outside the CDR3, taken from reference TRBV7-9 and TRBJ2-2): DTGVSQNPRHKITKRGQNVTFRCDPISEHNRLYWYRQTLGQGPEFLTYFQNEAQLEKSRLLSDRFSAERPKGSFSTLEIQRTEQGDSAMYLCASNSRGELFFGEGSRLTVL.

The chain carries TRBV12-3 or TRBV12-4 and TRBJ2-3; tentative D call: TRBD2 (7 bases). Trimming took 8 bases from V and 6 from J, leaving 12 bases between them. The CDR3 totals 12 residues. The CDR3 sequence: CASQGRGDTQYF. Here the CDR3 DNA reads TGTGCCAGCCAGGGGAGGGGGGATACGCAGTATTTT.

The chain combines TRBV24-1 with TRBJ1-2, with D uncertain. The CDR3 runs to 12 residues. Trimming removed 4 bases from V and 3 bases from J, with 5 bases in between. Germline V gene data show CDR1 as KGHDR and CDR2 as SFDVKD. The DNA of the CDR3 is TGTGCCACCAGTGAGAGTGACTATGGCTACACCTTC. Translating it yields CATSESDYGYTF.

The rearrangement joins TRBV30 to TRBJ1-5; possible D gene TRBD1, 6 bases. In germline, CDR1 is GTSNPN, CDR2 SVGIG (reference sequence). Deletions cut 2 bases from V and 4 bases from J, with 9 bases between. The CDR3 spans 13 residues. CDR3 residues: CAWSITGNQPQHF. In DNA form, the CDR3 reads TGTGCCTGGAGTATAACAGGGAATCAGCCCCAGCATTTT. Complete variable domain (other parts from reference TRBV30 and TRBJ1-5): SQTIHQWPATLVQPVGSPLSLECTVEGTSNPNLYWYRQAAGRGLQLLFYSVGIGQISSEVPQNLSASRPQDRQFILSSKKLLLSDSGFYLCAWSITGNQPQHFGDGTRLSIL.

The chain couples TRBV2 to TRBJ1-1; perhaps TRBD1 as D (6 bases). The CDR3 totals 13 residues. Per germline, CDR1 SNHLY and CDR2 FYNNEI. V was shortened by 1 base and J by 7 bases, with 10 bases between the two germline ends. CDR3 amino acids: CASSEGQDLEAFF. The CDR3 DNA sequence: TGTGCCAGCAGTGAAGGACAGGACCTTGAAGCTTTCTTT.

The rearrangement links TRBV30 to TRBJ1-2; possible D gene TRBD1, 5 bases. V gave up 3 bases and J gave up 4 bases, with 9 bases separating them. CDR1 GTSNPN and CDR2 SVGIG come from the germline V gene (reference sequence). The CDR3 is 12 residues long. CDR3 sequence (DNA): TGTGCCTGGAGATACAGGACCTATGGCTACACCTTC. It is translated as CAWRYRTYGYTF.

The chain has TRBV9 and TRBJ2-3; TRBD1 aligns across 7 bases. CDR3 length: 15 amino acids. Losses at the gene ends were 4 bases for V and 3 bases for J; bases not matched to a gene: 8. CDR1 is SGDLS, CDR2 YYNGEE, per germline. The CDR3 protein is CASSPSGGRTDTQYF. The CDR3 coding sequence is TGTGCCAGCAGCCCGTCAGGGGGTCGGACAGATACGCAGTATTTT.

The chain uses TRBV29-1 and TRBJ1-2; D perhaps matches TRBD1 (5 bases). The CDR3 is made up of 12 amino acids. Germline V CDR1 and CDR2: SQVTM, ANQGSEA. Trimming shortened V by 7 bases and J by 4 bases, and 13 bases separated the two germline ends. CDR3 amino acids: CSAATATYGYTF. The CDR3 coding sequence is TGCAGCGCAGCGACAGCAACCTATGGCTACACCTTC. Full variable domain (missing parts from reference TRBV29-1 and TRBJ1-2): SAVISQKPSRDICQRGTSLTIQCQVDSQVTMMFWYRQQPGQSLTLIATANQGSEATYESGFVIDKFPISRPNLTFSTLTVSNMSPEDSSIYLCSAATATYGYTFGSGTRLTVV.

V and J are TRBV5-6 and TRBJ1-2, with D possibly being TRBD1 (6 bases). CDR3 length equals 13 residues. The germline V and J ends were trimmed by 3 bases and 6 bases, with 12 bases remaining between them. In germline, CDR1 is SGHDT, CDR2 YYEEEE. CDR3 sequence reads: CASSSTGVHGYTF. The DNA for the CDR3 is TGTGCCAGCAGCTCGACAGGAGTCCATGGCTACACCTTC.

The chain links TRBV5-1 to TRBJ2-7, with 11 nucleotides matching TRBD2. Germline CDR1 is SGHRS and CDR2 is YFSETQ. Trimming cost V 2 bases and J 7 bases; bases outside gene matches: 11. The CDR3 has 16 amino acids. The CDR3 DNA follows: TGCGCCAGCAGCTTAACTAGCGGGGGCCCTACGGAGGAGCAGTACTTC. Translated: CASSLTSGGPTEEQYF. Variable domain in full (rest from reference TRBV5-1 and TRBJ2-7): KAGVTQTPRYLIKTRGQQVTLSCSPISGHRSVSWYQQTPGQGLQFLFEYFSETQRNKGNFPGRFSGRQFSNSRSEMNVSTLELGDSALYLCASSLTSGGPTEEQYFGPGTRLTVT.